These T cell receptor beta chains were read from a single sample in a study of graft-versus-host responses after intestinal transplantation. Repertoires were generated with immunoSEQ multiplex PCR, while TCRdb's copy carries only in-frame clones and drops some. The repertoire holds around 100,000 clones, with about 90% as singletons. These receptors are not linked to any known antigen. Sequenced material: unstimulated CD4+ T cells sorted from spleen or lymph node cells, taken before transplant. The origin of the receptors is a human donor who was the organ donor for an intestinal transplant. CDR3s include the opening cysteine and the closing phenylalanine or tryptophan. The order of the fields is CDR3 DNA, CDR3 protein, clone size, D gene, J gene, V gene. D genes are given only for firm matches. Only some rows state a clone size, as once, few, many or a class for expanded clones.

DNA: TGTGCCGGGCCCCGCGTTTGGGGAGAGAACACTGAAGCTTTCTTT
CDR3: CAGPRVWGENTEAFF
size: once
D: .
J: TRBJ1-1
V: TRBV7-2

DNA: TGTGCCAGCAGCGGGGGGAGGGGGTTTAACGAGCAGTACTTC
CDR3: CASSGGRGFNEQYF
size: .
D: .
J: TRBJ2-7
V: TRBV27

DNA: TGTGCCAGTAGCCCAACTCACCGTTTGGGCAATCAGCCCCAGCATTTT
CDR3: CASSPTHRLGNQPQHF
size: .
D: .
J: TRBJ1-5
V: TRBV19

DNA: TGTGCCAGCACCCCGGGACAGGGGTTTGCAACTAATGAAAAACTGTTTTTT
CDR3: CASTPGQGFATNEKLFF
size: .
D: TRBD1
J: TRBJ1-4
V: TRBV2

DNA: TGTGCCAGCGCAACCGACCCGGGACAAAGGGGCGCAGATACGCAGTATTTT
CDR3: CASATDPGQRGADTQYF
size: .
D: .
J: TRBJ2-3
V: TRBV11-2

DNA: TGTGCCAGCCAAATTACAGGGGGCACCGGGGAGCTGTTTTTT
CDR3: CASQITGGTGELFF
size: .
D: TRBD1
J: TRBJ2-2
V: TRBV4-2

DNA: TGCGCCAGCAGCTTGTCGGCAGGAATGAACACTGAAGCTTTCTTT
CDR3: CASSLSAGMNTEAFF
size: once
D: .
J: TRBJ1-1
V: TRBV5-1

DNA: TGTGCCAGCAGTTTATCGAGGGGGGTTAGCGGGGGGCAGAACAATGAGCAGTTCTTC
CDR3: CASSLSRGVSGGQNNEQFF
size: few
D: TRBD2
J: TRBJ2-1
V: TRBV27

DNA: TGTGCCAGCACCACTCACACCGGGGAGCTGTTTTTT
CDR3: CASTTHTGELFF
size: .
D: .
J: TRBJ2-2
V: TRBV5-5

DNA: TGCGCCAGCAGTTCCGACAGGAATGAGCAGTTCTTC
CDR3: CASSSDRNEQFF
size: .
D: .
J: TRBJ2-1
V: TRBV10-1

DNA: TGTGCCAGCCGAAAGGCCTCGACCGGGGAGCTGTTTTTT
CDR3: CASRKASTGELFF
size: .
D: .
J: TRBJ2-2
V: TRBV27

DNA: TGCGCCAGCAGCCAAGTGCGTGGTAGCGGCTTCTCCTACGAGCAGTACTTC
CDR3: CASSQVRGSGFSYEQYF
size: .
D: .
J: TRBJ2-7
V: TRBV4-1

DNA: TGTGCCAGCAGCCAAGGACAAACTAACTATGGCTACACCTTC
CDR3: CASSQGQTNYGYTF
size: .
D: .
J: TRBJ1-2
V: TRBV4-2

DNA: TGTGCCAGCAGTAAACAGGGAGGGGGACTAGTGGTCAATGAGCAGTTCTTC
CDR3: CASSKQGGGLVVNEQFF
size: .
D: TRBD2
J: TRBJ2-1
V: TRBV11-1

DNA: TGTGCCAGCAGTGTTGGGGCCGGGGTCCAAGAGACCCAGTACTTC
CDR3: CASSVGAGVQETQYF
size: .
D: .
J: TRBJ2-5
V: TRBV2

DNA: TGTGCCAGCAGCTTAGCGAGCGGGGGGTTCAATGAGCAGTTCTTC
CDR3: CASSLASGGFNEQFF
size: .
D: TRBD2
J: TRBJ2-1
V: TRBV7-2

DNA: TGCGCCAGCCGCAGAGCGGGACAGGGTTCCTACGAGCAGTACTTC
CDR3: CASRRAGQGSYEQYF
size: .
D: TRBD1
J: TRBJ2-7
V: TRBV10-2

DNA: TGCGCCAGCAGCCCCGAACAGGGGGCTACCTACGAGCAGTACTTC
CDR3: CASSPEQGATYEQYF
size: .
D: TRBD1
J: TRBJ2-7
V: TRBV5-1

DNA: TGTGCCAGCAGCTGGGGGGGGGCTGGAAACACCATATATTTT
CDR3: CASSWGGAGNTIYF
size: .
D: .
J: TRBJ1-3
V: TRBV27

DNA: TGTGCCAGCAGCATCAAGACAGACCCTAGCACAGATACGCAGTATTTT
CDR3: CASSIKTDPSTDTQYF
size: .
D: .
J: TRBJ2-3
V: TRBV5-6

DNA: TGTGCCAGCAGCCGGACAGGGTTTGAAGCTTTCTTT
CDR3: CASSRTGFEAFF
size: .
D: TRBD1
J: TRBJ1-1
V: TRBV11-2

DNA: TGTGCCAGTAGTGGGACTTGGAGGGGTGGAGAGACCCAGTACTTC
CDR3: CASSGTWRGGETQYF
size: .
D: .
J: TRBJ2-5
V: TRBV19

DNA: TGTGCCAGCAGCCCTCGGTGGGGGGGAGGAAACATTCAGTACTTC
CDR3: CASSPRWGGGNIQYF
size: .
D: TRBD2
J: TRBJ2-4
V: TRBV7-2

DNA: TGTGCCAGTAGCCAATGGCGGACAGATGGCAATCAGCCCCAGCATTTT
CDR3: CASSQWRTDGNQPQHF
size: .
D: .
J: TRBJ1-5
V: TRBV19

DNA: TGCGCCAGCAGCTTAGCACAGGGATCCTATAATTCACCCCTCCACTTT
CDR3: CASSLAQGSYNSPLHF
size: .
D: .
J: TRBJ1-6
V: TRBV11-2

DNA: TGTGCCAGCAGCCACTTTAGCGGGGGGTTCACAGATACGCAGTATTTT
CDR3: CASSHFSGGFTDTQYF
size: .
D: TRBD2
J: TRBJ2-3
V: TRBV4-2

DNA: TGTGCCAGCAGCTCCCAGACTAGCCCGGGATTAGATACGCAGTATTTT
CDR3: CASSSQTSPGLDTQYF
size: .
D: TRBD2
J: TRBJ2-3
V: TRBV5-4

DNA: TGTGCCGGGAGTATGAACACTGAAGCTTTCTTT
CDR3: CAGSMNTEAFF
size: .
D: .
J: TRBJ1-1
V: TRBV30

DNA: TGCGCCAGCAGTGCGACAGGGAGGCCTGAAGCTTTCTTT
CDR3: CASSATGRPEAFF
size: .
D: TRBD1
J: TRBJ1-1
V: TRBV10-2

DNA: TGTGCCAGCAGCTTAGGACAGCGCCGTTCACCCCTCCACTTT
CDR3: CASSLGQRRSPLHF
size: .
D: .
J: TRBJ1-6
V: TRBV7-9

DNA: TGTGCCTTATGGGAAGCTACGCAGTATTTT
CDR3: CALWEATQYF
size: .
D: .
J: TRBJ2-3
V: TRBV30

DNA: TGTGCCAGCAGCGCCGACCCGGACCGAAACACCATATATTTT
CDR3: CASSADPDRNTIYF
size: once
D: .
J: TRBJ1-3
V: TRBV9

DNA: TGTGCCAGCAGCTTGGCCACAGGCCAGCCCCAGCATTTT
CDR3: CASSLATGQPQHF
size: .
D: .
J: TRBJ1-5
V: TRBV5-5

DNA: TGTGCCAGCAGTTTCGACGATCCCTACGAGCAGTACTTC
CDR3: CASSFDDPYEQYF
size: .
D: .
J: TRBJ2-7
V: TRBV28

DNA: TGTGCCAGCAAGGCACAAGCGAACACCGGGGAGCTGTTTTTT
CDR3: CASKAQANTGELFF
size: .
D: .
J: TRBJ2-2
V: TRBV6-5

DNA: TGTGCCAGCAGTTTAACTGGACAGGTTGGAAACATTCAGTACTTC
CDR3: CASSLTGQVGNIQYF
size: .
D: TRBD1
J: TRBJ2-4
V: TRBV28

DNA: TGTGCCATCAGTGAGTGGGGGATTGAAGCTTTCTTT
CDR3: CAISEWGIEAFF
size: .
D: .
J: TRBJ1-1
V: TRBV10-3

DNA: TGTGCCAGCAGCTTAGAACGGACAGGGAGAAATGGCTACACCTTC
CDR3: CASSLERTGRNGYTF
size: .
D: TRBD1
J: TRBJ1-2
V: TRBV7-2

DNA: TGTGCCAGCAGTTTAGGGGGGGCGCAGTTGAATGAGCAGTTCTTC
CDR3: CASSLGGAQLNEQFF
size: .
D: .
J: TRBJ2-1
V: TRBV28

DNA: TGTGCCCGAGGTACCCAGGGGACCTATGGCTACACCTTC
CDR3: CARGTQGTYGYTF
size: .
D: .
J: TRBJ1-2
V: TRBV30

DNA: TGTGCCAGTAGTATAAAGAATTCACCCCTCCACTTT
CDR3: CASSIKNSPLHF
size: .
D: .
J: TRBJ1-6
V: TRBV19

DNA: TGTGCCAGCAGTTCGACAGGGAACTACGAGCAGTACTTC
CDR3: CASSSTGNYEQYF
size: .
D: TRBD1
J: TRBJ2-7
V: TRBV6-1

DNA: TGTGCCAGCTCATCGAACCCAGGGAGTAGAGGGAAACTGTTTTTT
CDR3: CASSSNPGSRGKLFF
size: few
D: .
J: TRBJ1-4
V: TRBV18

DNA: TGTGCCAGCAGCTTGTTAAGTTGGGATACGCAGTATTTT
CDR3: CASSLLSWDTQYF
size: .
D: .
J: TRBJ2-3
V: TRBV5-4

DNA: TGTGCCAGCAGCTCGCCGAACCAAATAGCCCAGCATTTT
CDR3: CASSSPNQIAQHF
size: .
D: .
J: TRBJ1-5
V: TRBV7-9

DNA: TGTGCCAGCAGTTTTCTGGGGGTAGGCGCTGAAGCTTTCTTT
CDR3: CASSFLGVGAEAFF
size: .
D: .
J: TRBJ1-1
V: TRBV6-5

DNA: TGTGCCAGCAGAAGGGCCGGCAATCAGCCCCAGCATTTT
CDR3: CASRRAGNQPQHF
size: .
D: .
J: TRBJ1-5
V: TRBV6-5